This T cell receptor beta chain was recovered during a study of molecular identifiers for immune sequencing clone quantification. Study details: In replicates, RNA from approximately 22,000 or 94,000 naive CD8 cells was divided five ways and four parts were sequenced. Study-wide findings and caveats: Sizes of clones that are highly expanded could be underestimated (if identical TCR molecules share a barcode). Clones that exceeded 20 RNA copies held over 97% of effector molecules, yet under 1% in naive cells.

RNA fractions of 10%, 30% or 50% and roughly 19,000 to 1,000,000 sorted cells were the source of naive CD8 libraries. The length of the CDR3 is 12 residues. Germline lookup yields CDR1 GTSNPN and CDR2 SVGIG (reference sequence). V lost 2 bases and J lost 2, with 7 bases in between. Via MiXCR, TCRdb re-called the PCR reads, giving one row per CDR3 protein. Found here are around 480,000 distinct CDR3 sequences, around 23% of them singletons; the top ten hold around 0.8%. This clonotype occurred many times. No antigen is known for it. The sample was naive CD8+ T cells from blood, with Jurkat cell RNA spiked in. Subset noted: FACS-sorted CD8+CD4-CCR7+CD45RA+ naive T cells. This receptor was identified in a human donor in good health. Some libraries in this study had Jurkat cell RNA spiked in. V gene TRBV30 combines with J gene TRBJ2-7, with D uncertain. The CDR3 nucleotides read TGTGCCTGGAGTACCGTAGCCTACGAGCAGTACTTC. Its protein product is CAWSTVAYEQYF. The complete variable domain, with remaining parts taken from reference TRBV30 and TRBJ2-7, reads SQTIHQWPATLVQPVGSPLSLECTVEGTSNPNLYWYRQAAGRGLQLLFYSVGIGQISSEVPQNLSASRPQDRQFILSSKKLLLSDSGFYLCAWSTVAYEQYFGPGTRLTVT.